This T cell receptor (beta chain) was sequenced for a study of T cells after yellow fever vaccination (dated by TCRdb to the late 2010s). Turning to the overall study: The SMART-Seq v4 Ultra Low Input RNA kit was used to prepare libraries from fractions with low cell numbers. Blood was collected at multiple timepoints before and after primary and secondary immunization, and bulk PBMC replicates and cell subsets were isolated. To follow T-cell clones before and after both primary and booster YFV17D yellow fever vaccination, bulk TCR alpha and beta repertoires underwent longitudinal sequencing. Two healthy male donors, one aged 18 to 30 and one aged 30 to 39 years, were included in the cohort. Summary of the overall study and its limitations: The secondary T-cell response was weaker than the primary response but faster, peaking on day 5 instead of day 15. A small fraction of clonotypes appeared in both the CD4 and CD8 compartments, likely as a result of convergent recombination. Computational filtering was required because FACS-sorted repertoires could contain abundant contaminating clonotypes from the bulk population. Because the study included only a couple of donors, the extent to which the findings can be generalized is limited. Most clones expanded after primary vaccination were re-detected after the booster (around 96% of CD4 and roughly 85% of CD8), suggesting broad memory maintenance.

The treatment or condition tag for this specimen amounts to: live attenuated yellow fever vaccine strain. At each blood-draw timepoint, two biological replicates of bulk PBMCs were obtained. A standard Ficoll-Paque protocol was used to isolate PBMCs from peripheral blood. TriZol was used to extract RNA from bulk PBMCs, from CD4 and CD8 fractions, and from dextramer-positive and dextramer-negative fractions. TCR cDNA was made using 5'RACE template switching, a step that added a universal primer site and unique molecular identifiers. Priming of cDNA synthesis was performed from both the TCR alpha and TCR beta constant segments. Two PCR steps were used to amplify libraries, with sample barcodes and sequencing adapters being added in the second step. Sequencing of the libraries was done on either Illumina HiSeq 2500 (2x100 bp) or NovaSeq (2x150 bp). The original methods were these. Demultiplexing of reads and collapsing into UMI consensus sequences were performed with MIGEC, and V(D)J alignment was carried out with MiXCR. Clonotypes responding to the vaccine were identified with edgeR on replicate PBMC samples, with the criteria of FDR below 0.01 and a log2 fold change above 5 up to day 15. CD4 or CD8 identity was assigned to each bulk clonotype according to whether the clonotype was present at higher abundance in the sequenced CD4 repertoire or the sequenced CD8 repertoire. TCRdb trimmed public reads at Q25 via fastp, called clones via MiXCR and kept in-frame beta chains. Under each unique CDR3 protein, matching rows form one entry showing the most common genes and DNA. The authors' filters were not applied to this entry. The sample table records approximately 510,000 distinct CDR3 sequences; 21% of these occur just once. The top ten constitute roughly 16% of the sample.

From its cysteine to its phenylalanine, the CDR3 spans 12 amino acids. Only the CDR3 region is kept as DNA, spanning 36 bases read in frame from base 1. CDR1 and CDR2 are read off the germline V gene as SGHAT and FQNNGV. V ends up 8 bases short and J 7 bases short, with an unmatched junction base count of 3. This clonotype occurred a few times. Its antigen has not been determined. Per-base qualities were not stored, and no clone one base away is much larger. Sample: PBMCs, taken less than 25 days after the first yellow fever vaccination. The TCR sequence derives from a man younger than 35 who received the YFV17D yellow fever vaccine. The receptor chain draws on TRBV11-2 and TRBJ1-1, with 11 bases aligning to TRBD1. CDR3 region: CASEGQGGEAFF. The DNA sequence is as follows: TGTGCCAGCGAGGGACAGGGGGGTGAAGCTTTCTTT.